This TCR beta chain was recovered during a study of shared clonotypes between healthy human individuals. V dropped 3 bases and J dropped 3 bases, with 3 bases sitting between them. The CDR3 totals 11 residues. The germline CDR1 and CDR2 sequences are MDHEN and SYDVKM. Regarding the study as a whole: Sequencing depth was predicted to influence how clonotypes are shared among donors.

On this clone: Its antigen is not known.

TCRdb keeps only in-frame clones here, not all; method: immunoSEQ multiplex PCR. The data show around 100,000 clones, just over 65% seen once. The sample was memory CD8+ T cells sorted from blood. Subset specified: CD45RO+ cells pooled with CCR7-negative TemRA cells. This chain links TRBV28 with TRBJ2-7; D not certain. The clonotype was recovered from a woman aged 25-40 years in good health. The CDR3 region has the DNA TGTGCCAGCAGTTTTCTCTACGAGCAGTACTTC. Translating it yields CASSFLYEQYF.